The 5 T cell receptor beta chains given below trace back to one sample, sequenced in a study of blood T cell repertoires in COVID-19. The table came from immunoSEQ multiplex PCR; TCRdb's copy has only in-frame clones and leaves some out. The sample has approximately 99,000 clones, approximately 79% seen once. The sample was peripheral blood. These TCRs come from a woman older than 75 with active or convalescent COVID-19.

The V and J genes are TRBV27 and TRBJ1-2; D ambiguous. This CDR3 spans 15 amino acids. Germline CDR1 is MNHEY and CDR2 is SMNVEV (reference sequence). Trimming left V 2 bases short and J 3 bases short, with 13 bases between. The CDR3 region is CASSLTPLTYYGYTF. The DNA for the CDR3 is TGTGCCAGCAGTTTAACTCCCCTCACCTACTATGGCTACACCTTC.

V usage is TRBV20-1 and J usage is TRBJ1-1, with 8 bases matching TRBD1. Germline V gene sequence: CDR1 DFQATT, CDR2 SNEGSKA (reference sequence). J was trimmed by 13 bases and V by 5 bases; bases with no gene match: 9. The CDR3 contains 11 residues. Here the CDR3 DNA reads TGCAGTGCTTTGCCGGGACAGGAGGATTTCTTT. Protein sequence: CSALPGQEDFF.

The rearrangement uses TRBV4-1 and TRBJ2-1, with 11 bases lining up with TRBD2. The J segment lost 7 bases and the V segment lost 0 bases, leaving 8 bases of the junction unmatched. The CDR3 loop spans 17 amino acids. Germline CDR1 is MGHRA and CDR2 is YSYEKL. The CDR3 is CASSQDPSGRSGNEQFF. The CDR3 DNA reads as TGCGCCAGCAGCCAAGATCCTAGCGGGAGGTCGGGGAATGAGCAGTTCTTC.

V is TRBV25-1 and J is TRBJ2-3; a weak D match, TRBD2 (5 bases). CDR3 length: 16 residues. Between the trimmed V and J ends, which lost 1 base and 0 bases, there was a span of 11 bases. CDR1 and CDR2 (germline): MGHDK, SYGVNS. The CDR3 bases are TGTGCCAGCAGTGAATCGGGAAACCCTAGCACAGATACGCAGTATTTT. It is translated as CASSESGNPSTDTQYF. The whole variable domain, filled in from reference TRBV25-1 and TRBJ2-3, reads EADIYQTPRYLVIGTGKKITLECSQTMGHDKMYWYQQDPGMELHLIHYSYGVNSTEKGDLSSESTVSRIRTEHFPLTLESARPSHTSQYLCASSESGNPSTDTQYFGPGTRLTVL.

This chain connects TRBV5-4 to TRBJ2-5, with 9 bases matching TRBD1. The CDR3 runs to 16 residues. Germline-derived CDR1 and CDR2 are SGHNT and YYREEE (reference sequence). Trimming cost V 5 bases and J 4 bases; bases outside gene matches: 12. CDR3 amino acids: CASRLQGAQMPETQYF. DNA of the CDR3: TGTGCCAGCAGACTACAGGGGGCGCAGATGCCAGAGACCCAGTACTTC.